What follows are 17 T cell receptor beta chains derived from one specimen sequenced in a study of tumour-infiltrating T cells in Burkitt lymphoma. Clones were read by immunoSEQ multiplex PCR, and TCRdb kept only the in-frame ones, dropping some. The data contain about 7,100 clones, approximately 18% of them singletons. The sequencing sample was made of tumor tissue. The receptors were sampled from a human donor with diffuse large B-cell lymphoma.

CDR3 loop: CSATNYYEQFF. CDR3 in DNA: TGCAGTGCTACGAATTACTATGAGCAGTTCTTC. The chain has TRBV20-1 and TRBJ2-1; D remains ambiguous. Trimming left V 4 bases short and J 8 bases short, with 9 bases between. CDR1 and CDR2 (germline): DFQATT, SNEGSKA (reference sequence). The CDR3 is made up of 11 amino acids.

This clone has just a few counts. The gene calls are TRBV19 and TRBJ2-3; 7 bases line up with TRBD1. J gave up 3 bases and V 6 bases, and 6 bases lay outside the gene matches. Germline V gene sequence: CDR1 LNHDA, CDR2 SQIVND (reference sequence). There are 14 residues in the CDR3. The CDR3, as DNA: TGTGCCAGTAGATCCGGGACAGCGACAGATACGCAGTATTTT. Its translation: CASRSGTATDTQYF.

The chain has TRBV5-1 and TRBJ2-5; the D gene is possibly TRBD2 (5 bases). Germline V gene sequence: CDR1 SGHRS, CDR2 YFSETQ. There are 13 residues in the CDR3. Trimming stripped 2 bases from V and 7 bases from J, with 12 bases between. The CDR3 loop is CASSFEGAGTQYF. The CDR3 nucleotides are TGCGCCAGCAGCTTCGAGGGCGCCGGGACCCAGTACTTC.

V is TRBV7-2 and J is TRBJ1-5, with D possibly TRBD1 on 5 matching bases. The CDR3 has 15 residues. V was clipped by 1 base and J by 3 bases, with 10 bases between them. CDR1 SGHTA and CDR2 FQGNSA come from the germline V gene. CDR3: CASSLVGADNQPQHF. DNA for the CDR3: TGTGCCAGCAGCTTAGTTGGGGCCGACAATCAGCCCCAGCATTTT. Full variable domain (outside the CDR3, taken from reference TRBV7-2 and TRBJ1-5): GAGVSQSPSNKVTEKGKDVELRCDPISGHTALYWYRQSLGQGLEFLIYFQGNSAPDKSGLPSDRFSAERTGGSVSTLTIQRTQQEDSAVYLCASSLVGADNQPQHFGDGTRLSIL.

The gene calls are TRBV11-2 and TRBJ2-1; unclear D gene. Germline CDR1 and CDR2: SGHAT and FQNNGV. The CDR3 totals 11 residues. The V end was cut by 2 bases, the J end by 6 bases, with 2 bases between. CDR3 region: CASSLSNEQFF. The CDR3 coding sequence is TGTGCCAGCAGCTTAAGCAATGAGCAGTTCTTC.

The chain's CDR3 is CASSSYPGLNSYNEQFF. Written as DNA, the CDR3 is TGTGCCAGCAGCTCCTATCCGGGACTCAACTCCTACAATGAGCAGTTCTTC. The V and J genes are TRBV7-6 and TRBJ2-1, with D possibly TRBD2 on 6 matching bases. Trimming shortened V by 4 bases and J by 0 bases, and 16 bases separated the two germline ends. The germline V gene encodes CDR1 SGHVS and CDR2 FNYEAQ. This CDR3 contains 17 residues.

The table lists this clone with a few counts. The CDR3 nucleotides read TGTGCCATCAGTGAGTCGGGGGGGGCTGGCTATGGCTACACCTTC. Encoded protein: CAISESGGAGYGYTF. V and J are TRBV10-3 and TRBJ1-2, with D perhaps TRBD1 (6 bases). The CDR3 is made up of 15 amino acids. CDR1 is ENHRY and CDR2 is SYGVKD in the germline V gene. Trimming cost V 0 bases and J 4 bases, with 12 bases left between them.

This clone was observed a few times. V is TRBV19 and J is TRBJ2-7; the D gene is possibly TRBD2 (5 bases). The ends were cut back, 3 bases at V and 4 bases at J, with 13 bases in the middle. The CDR3 runs 14 residues. Germline-derived CDR1 and CDR2 are LNHDA and SQIVND (reference sequence). CDR3 nucleotides: TGTGCCAGTAGTATGGGCTTAGGAGGTTACGAGCAGTACTTC. Its translation: CASSMGLGGYEQYF.

The gene calls are TRBV7-6 and TRBJ2-1; 10 positions match TRBD2. The germline V gene has CDR1 SGHVS and CDR2 FNYEAQ. V was clipped by 1 base and J by 9 bases; unmatched bases: 6. This CDR3 region has 15 residues. This CDR3 is CASSLELAGKGEQFF. For the CDR3, the DNA is TGTGCCAGCAGCTTAGAACTAGCGGGAAAGGGTGAGCAGTTCTTC.

This clone was seen more than once but under ten times. This chain joins TRBV6-5 and TRBJ1-1; D is unclear. Trimming left V 0 bases short and J 6 bases short, with 11 bases between. This CDR3 comprises 14 residues. Per the germline V gene, CDR1 is MNHEY and CDR2 is SVGAGI. CDR3 region: CASSYSRVAAEAFF. CDR3 nucleotide sequence: TGTGCCAGCAGTTACTCGCGGGTGGCGGCTGAAGCTTTCTTT.

By frequency in the sample, this clone is medium-sized. V usage is TRBV21-1 and J usage is TRBJ2-7; the table's D call TRBD1 went unverified against the DNA. TRBV21-1 is a known pseudogene. This CDR3 has 15 amino acids. The CDR3: CASSNTNTGTHEQYF. CDR3 coding DNA: TGTGCCAGCAGCAACACAAATACAGGGACCCACGAGCAGTACTTC.

This clone was observed a handful of times. The chain links TRBV29-1 to TRBJ2-3; a possible D gene is TRBD1 (6 bases). This CDR3 comprises 14 residues. The ends were cut back, 4 bases at V and 2 bases at J, with 13 bases in the middle. CDR1 and CDR2 from the germline V gene are SQVTM and ANQGSEA. This chain's CDR3 is CSVVGGLLTDTQYF. DNA of the CDR3: TGCAGCGTTGTTGGGGGCCTACTCACAGATACGCAGTATTTT.

This clone was seen a handful of times. J is TRBJ2-7 and V is TRBV30; 11 bases align to TRBD1. This CDR3 has 14 residues. Germline trimming cut 5 bases from V and 2 bases from J; bases unmatched to any gene: 5. Per the germline V gene, CDR1 is GTSNPN and CDR2 is SVGIG (reference sequence). CDR3 nucleotides: TGTGCCTGGCAGGGACAGGGGGGTCCCTACGAGCAGTACTTC. It yields the protein CAWQGQGGPYEQYF.

This chain links TRBV7-8 with TRBJ2-7; 7 nucleotides agree with TRBD1. Germline V lookup: CDR1 SGHVS, CDR2 FQNEAQ. Trimming removed 4 bases from V and 7 bases from J; junction bases left unmatched: 10. The CDR3 totals 14 residues. In nucleotides, the CDR3 is TGTGCCAGCAGCTCAGACAGGGTGTTTCGGGAGCAGTACTTC. It specifies CASSSDRVFREQYF. Supplemented by reference TRBV7-8 and TRBJ2-7, the full variable domain reads GAGVSQSPRYKVAKRGQDVALRCDPISGHVSLFWYQQALGQGPEFLTYFQNEAQLDKSGLPSDRFFAERPEGSVSTLKIQRTQQEDSAVYLCASSSDRVFREQYFGPGTRLTVT.

This clone has a handful of counts. The rearrangement links TRBV18 to TRBJ2-2; 12 nucleotides align to TRBD1. J lost 4 bases, V lost 4 bases, and 4 bases had no gene match. The CDR3 has 16 amino acids. CDR1 is KGHSH, CDR2 LQKENI, per germline. The CDR3 is CASSLGQGASTGELFF. The CDR3 DNA reads TGTGCCAGCTCACTGGGACAGGGGGCGTCCACCGGGGAGCTGTTTTTT. Using reference TRBV18 and TRBJ2-2 for the parts outside the CDR3, the full variable domain is NAGVMQNPRHLVRRRGQEARLRCSPMKGHSHVYWYRQLPEEGLKFMVYLQKENIIDESGMPKERFSAEFPKEGPSILRIQQVVRGDSAAYFCASSLGQGASTGELFFGEGSRLTVL.

This chain links TRBV9 with TRBJ2-5; D gene unclear. V dropped 0 bases and J dropped 2 bases, with 5 bases sitting between them. Germline V CDR1 and CDR2: SGDLS, YYNGEE. This CDR3 is 13 amino acids long. In DNA form, the CDR3 reads TGTGCCAGCAGCGTAGACCTACAAGAGACCCAGTACTTC. Amino acid sequence: CASSVDLQETQYF.

V gene TRBV7-6 combines with J gene TRBJ2-3; D unresolved. Germline V gene lookup returns CDR1 SGHVS and CDR2 FNYEAQ. CDR3 size: 13 residues. V was shortened by 0 bases and J by 2 bases, with 3 bases between the two germline ends. DNA for the CDR3: TGTGCCAGCAGCTTAGCCCTCACAGATACGCAGTATTTT. It specifies CASSLALTDTQYF.